Each of the 20 T cell receptor beta chains below was sequenced from the same sample in a study of T cell repertoires in aging, cancer and after chemotherapy (dated by TCRdb to 2018 to 2020). TCR beta rearrangements were amplified from genomic DNA isolated from peripheral blood, not from sorted cells or RNA. The instrument was an Illumina MiSeq. Rearranged TRB sequences spanning V, D and J segments were amplified in a multiplex touch-down PCR with a mixed TRB-A/B primer pool. Starting from the raw public reads, TCRdb applied fastp trimming at Q25, assembled clones with MiXCR and retained in-frame beta chains. When rows share a CDR3 protein, they turn into one entry using the most common DNA and genes. A total of about 10,000 distinct CDR3 sequences appear in this sample, around 40% of them only once. Clones ranked in the top ten supply roughly 8.2% of the sample. Material: blood. The receptors were sampled from a human donor in good health.

This chain joins TRBV7-2 and TRBJ2-3; 7 bases are a match to TRBD1. J lost 0 bases, V lost 5 bases, and 5 bases had no gene match. Germline CDR1 reads SGHTA; CDR2 reads FQGNSA. The CDR3 length is 15 residues. As DNA, the CDR3 is TGTGCCAGCAGCCCCGGGACAGCTAGCACAGATACGCAGTATTTT. Its protein is CASSPGTASTDTQYF.

This clonotype was observed a few times. The genes are TRBV5-5 and TRBJ2-7, with 11 bases fitting TRBD2. The V segment lost 3 bases and the J segment 1 base; nucleotides outside the gene matches: 3. CDR3 size: 15 residues. Germline-derived CDR1 and CDR2 are SGHKS and YYEKEE (reference sequence). This chain's CDR3 is CASSSSSGRSYEQYF. In DNA, the CDR3 is TGTGCCAGCAGCTCTTCTAGCGGGAGGTCCTACGAGCAGTACTTC.

This chain uses TRBV5-1 with TRBJ2-2; no clear D gene. Trimming pared 1 base from V and 0 bases from J, leaving 16 bases between. This CDR3 is built from 18 residues. Germline assignment: CDR1 SGHRS and CDR2 YFSETQ. CDR3 residues: CASSLSAAFLANTGELFF. CDR3 nucleotides: TGCGCCAGCAGCTTGTCGGCAGCCTTCCTAGCGAACACCGGGGAGCTGTTTTTT.

A remark on this clonotype: With a much larger clone just one base away, this may be a read error. V and J are TRBV6-5 and TRBJ2-6; tentative D call: TRBD2 (6 bases). Germline CDR1 reads MNHEY; CDR2 reads SVGAGI. The CDR3 length is 16 residues. As DNA, the CDR3 is TGTGCCAGCAGTTACTCTAGCGGCTCTGGGGCCAACGTCCTGAGTTTC. This encodes CASSYSSGSGANVLSF.

The chain carries TRBV6-6 and TRBJ1-5, with D possibly TRBD1 on 6 matching bases. The CDR3 length is 15 residues. The ends were cut back, 5 bases at V and 0 bases at J, with 11 bases in the middle. Germline V gene data show CDR1 as MNHNY and CDR2 as SVGAGI (reference sequence). The CDR3, as DNA: TGTGCCAGCAGTCGGACAGTATATAGCAATCAGCCCCAGCATTTT. The encoded protein is CASSRTVYSNQPQHF.

This rearrangement joins TRBV19 to TRBJ1-2, with D perhaps matching TRBD1 (6 bases). CDR3 length: 14 amino acids. The V gene's germline CDR1 is LNHDA and CDR2 SQIVND (reference sequence). The germline V and J ends were trimmed by 7 bases and 8 bases, with 20 bases remaining between them. CDR3 residues: CASTDRTGFMGYTF. The DNA for the CDR3 is TGTGCCAGTACCGACCGAACAGGGTTTATGGGCTACACCTTC.

The chain recombines TRBV6-1 with TRBJ2-5; 8 bases are a match to TRBD1. Germline V CDR1 and CDR2: MNHNS, SASEGT. The CDR3 extends over 14 amino acids. Trimming cost V 6 bases and J 5 bases; bases outside gene matches: 8. The CDR3 region is CASRTRQGTETQYF. The CDR3 DNA reads TGTGCCAGCAGAACCCGACAGGGGACGGAGACCCAGTACTTC.

V usage is TRBV5-1 and J usage is TRBJ2-2, with D perhaps TRBD2 (5 bases). The germline V gene has CDR1 SGHRS and CDR2 YFSETQ. Trimming took 0 bases from V and 7 from J, leaving 13 bases between them. The CDR3 consists of 15 residues. The DNA of the CDR3 is TGCGCCAGCAGCTTGGAAATAGCCCGGGGCGGGGAGCTGTTTTTT. Its translation is CASSLEIARGGELFF. Full variable domain (outside the CDR3, taken from reference TRBV5-1 and TRBJ2-2): KAGVTQTPRYLIKTRGQQVTLSCSPISGHRSVSWYQQTPGQGLQFLFEYFSETQRNKGNFPGRFSGRQFSNSRSEMNVSTLELGDSALYLCASSLEIARGGELFFGEGSRLTVL.

The V and J genes are TRBV11-1 and TRBJ2-3; 8 bases match TRBD2. Trimming took 5 bases from V and 0 from J; bases not matched to a gene: 13. Germline values: CDR1 SGHAT, CDR2 FQDESV (reference sequence). This CDR3 comprises 18 residues. CDR3 DNA sequence: TGTGCCAGCAGCCTAACAGGTGGAGCTAGCGGGAGCACAGATACGCAGTATTTT. Translation: CASSLTGGASGSTDTQYF.

The chain joins TRBV15 to TRBJ2-7; D may match TRBD1 or TRBD2 (6 bases each). Trimming pared 0 bases from V and 2 bases from J, leaving 8 bases between. Germline V CDR1 and CDR2: LNHNV, YYDKDF (reference sequence). CDR3 length: 14 amino acids. CDR3 DNA: TGTGCCACCAGCAGAGAAAGGGGGGCCTACGAGCAGTACTTC. Translated: CATSRERGAYEQYF.

The chain uses TRBV6-5 and TRBJ2-1; 7 nucleotides match TRBD1. The J segment lost 5 bases and the V segment lost 5 bases, leaving 9 bases of the junction unmatched. The CDR3 has 15 residues. Germline V gives CDR1 MNHEY, CDR2 SVGAGI. CDR3 sequence (DNA): TGTGCCAGCAGTCCACGGGACAGAACTAACAATGAGCAGTTCTTC. Its protein is CASSPRDRTNNEQFF.

This clonotype was recorded a few times. The chain recombines TRBV19 with TRBJ2-1; TRBD1 agrees at 8 bases. The CDR3 has 15 residues. Germline V gives CDR1 LNHDA, CDR2 SQIVND (reference sequence). The V and J ends lost 10 bases and 9 bases, in that order; junction bases with no gene match: 17. The CDR3 loop is CATTRETGENGEQFF. As DNA, the CDR3 is TGTGCCACGACCCGGGAGACAGGGGAAAATGGTGAGCAGTTCTTC. The variable domain in full, completed from reference TRBV19 and TRBJ2-1, reads DGGITQSPKYLFRKEGQNVTLSCEQNLNHDAMYWYRQDPGQGLRLIYYSQIVNDFQKGDIAEGYSVSREKKESFPLTVTSAQKNPTAFYLCATTRETGENGEQFFGPGTRLTVL.

This chain connects TRBV5-5 to TRBJ2-7, with 10 bases aligning to TRBD2. The CDR3 covers 18 residues. V lost 1 base, J lost 4 bases, and 14 bases stayed unmatched. The germline V gene has CDR1 SGHKS and CDR2 YYEKEE (reference sequence). CDR3 DNA sequence: TGTGCCAGCAGCTTGTATCAGGGTGGGCTAGCGGGAGTGTACGAGCAGTACTTC. It is translated as CASSLYQGGLAGVYEQYF.

The V call is TRBV5-3, the J call TRBJ2-2, with D possibly TRBD2 on 7 matching bases. TRBV5-3 is classed as an ORF, of uncertain function. The CDR3 loop spans 14 amino acids. The ends were cut back, 10 bases at V and 5 bases at J, with 18 bases in the middle. The CDR3 coding sequence is TGTGCCTATAAAGGGGGAGGGCGTACCGGGGAGCTGTTTTTT. Residues: CAYKGGGRTGELFF.

By sample share, this clonotype is medium-sized (0.01 to 0.1%). The rearrangement links TRBV29-1 to TRBJ2-1; 8 nucleotides align to TRBD2. CDR3 length: 13 residues. The germline V gene encodes CDR1 SQVTM and CDR2 ANQGSEA. The V gene end was trimmed by 6 bases and the J gene end by 7 bases; junction bases not matched to a gene: 8. The CDR3 sequence is CSVETGLDNEQFF. The CDR3 region has the DNA TGCAGCGTCGAAACGGGACTAGATAATGAGCAGTTCTTC.

The rearrangement links TRBV5-5 to TRBJ1-2, with 11 bases fitting TRBD1. V lost 4 bases and J lost 7; bases outside the gene matches: 3. The CDR3 consists of 13 residues. Per the germline V gene, CDR1 is SGHKS and CDR2 is YYEKEE (reference sequence). The CDR3 coding sequence is TGTGCCAGCAGCATAGGACAGGGGGCTGGCTACACCTTC. Its translation: CASSIGQGAGYTF.

The chain couples TRBV30 to TRBJ1-6; D gene unclear. Trimming took 2 bases from V and 0 from J, leaving 5 bases between them. The CDR3 length is 14 residues. Germline V gene lookup returns CDR1 GTSNPN and CDR2 SVGIG (reference sequence). The CDR3 DNA follows: TGTGCCTGGAGTCTGGGCTCCTATAATTCACCCCTCCACTTT. Protein product: CAWSLGSYNSPLHF.

V is TRBV27 and J is TRBJ1-5; tentatively, D is TRBD1 (5 bases). Between the trimmed V and J ends, which lost 4 bases and 5 bases, there was a span of 15 bases. CDR3 length equals 15 residues. Germline V gives CDR1 MNHEY, CDR2 SMNVEV (reference sequence). Here the CDR3 reads CASSSGHPKYQPQHF. CDR3 coding DNA: TGTGCCAGCAGTTCCGGACACCCGAAGTATCAGCCCCAGCATTTT.

This clonotype has just a few counts. The chain links TRBV6-5 to TRBJ1-1; possible D gene TRBD1, 5 bases. The germline V and J ends were trimmed by 6 bases and 12 bases, with 17 bases remaining between them. This CDR3 has 12 residues. Germline-derived CDR1 and CDR2 are MNHEY and SVGAGI. CDR3 protein: CASRTTALPPFF. CDR3 in DNA: TGTGCCAGCAGGACGACAGCACTACCGCCTTTCTTT.

This clonotype was found once. The chain has TRBV12-3 or TRBV12-4 and TRBJ1-3; D gene unclear. The CDR3 is 14 residues long. Trimming removed 3 bases at V and 3 bases at J, with 9 bases between. In DNA, the CDR3 is TGTGCCAGCAGTTTCCGGGGAAGTGGAAACACCATATATTTT. As protein: CASSFRGSGNTIYF.